The 10 T cell receptor beta chains below all came from one sample that was sequenced in a study of response to subunit inactivated influenza vaccine. MiXCR, applied by TCRdb to the RT-PCR reads, yields one record per CDR3 protein. Among fewer than 650,000 distinct CDR3 sequences listed, under 15% were seen once. The specimen was PBMCs from blood, collected about 6 weeks after vaccination. These receptors all stem from a man aged 45-60 years who received an inactivated influenza vaccine.

The table lists this clonotype with many counts. J is TRBJ2-5 and V is TRBV29-1; 9 positions agree with TRBD2. V lost 5 bases and J lost 4; bases outside the gene matches: 5. The CDR3 length is 13 residues. Germline CDR1 and CDR2: SQVTM and ANQGSEA. CDR3 sequence (DNA): TGCAGCGTTCGCGGGAGGGCCGTAGAGACCCAGTACTTC. This codes for CSVRGRAVETQYF.

V is TRBV27 and J is TRBJ2-7; 9 bases are a match to TRBD2. Germline-derived CDR1 and CDR2 are MNHEY and SMNVEV (reference sequence). V gave up 2 bases and J gave up 5 bases; unmatched junction bases: 7. The CDR3 has 15 residues. CDR3 DNA sequence: TGTGCCAGCAGTTTACGGGCGGGAGGGCCCCACGAGCAGTACTTC. Translating gives CASSLRAGGPHEQYF.

In this sample, this clonotype turned up a few times. The chain carries TRBV29-1 and TRBJ1-1, with D perhaps TRBD1 (5 bases). Trimming left V 5 bases short and J 4 bases short, with 14 bases between. The CDR3 consists of 13 residues. The germline gives CDR1 SQVTM, CDR2 ANQGSEA. CDR3 loop: CSVWQGRSTEAFF. The CDR3, as DNA: TGCAGCGTTTGGCAGGGACGGAGCACTGAAGCTTTCTTT. Using reference TRBV29-1 and TRBJ1-1 for the parts outside the CDR3, the full variable domain is SAVISQKPSRDICQRGTSLTIQCQVDSQVTMMFWYRQQPGQSLTLIATANQGSEATYESGFVIDKFPISRPNLTFSTLTVSNMSPEDSSIYLCSVWQGRSTEAFFGQGTRLTVV.

This clonotype was observed many times. The chain couples TRBV20-1 to TRBJ2-3; D gene unclear. Germline CDR1 reads DFQATT; CDR2 reads SNEGSKA (reference sequence). The CDR3 covers 14 residues. Trimming took off 3 bases at V and 0 bases at J, with 10 bases between the two ends. CDR3 sequence (DNA): TGCAGTGCTAGTGTAGAGGCTAGCACAGATACGCAGTATTTT. It translates to CSASVEASTDTQYF.

This clonotype was detected a few times. V gene TRBV7-2 combines with J gene TRBJ2-1, with a possible D match to TRBD1 (5 bases). V lost 5 bases, J lost 12 bases, and 14 bases lay in between. The CDR3 extends over 12 amino acids. Germline V gene data show CDR1 as SGHTA and CDR2 as FQGNSA. CDR3 in amino acids: CASSPGLRSQFF. CDR3 bases: TGTGCCAGCAGCCCAGGGTTACGCTCGCAGTTCTTC.

There are many counts of this clonotype. The chain has TRBV6-5 and TRBJ2-7; D may be TRBD1 or TRBD2 (6 bases each). Germline-derived CDR1 and CDR2 are MNHEY and SVGAGI. The CDR3 totals 14 residues. V lost 2 bases and J lost 3, with 11 bases in between. The CDR3 loop reads CASSYARGDYEQYF. As DNA, the CDR3 is TGTGCCAGCAGTTACGCGAGGGGGGACTACGAGCAGTACTTC.

The rearrangement links TRBV10-3 to TRBJ2-7; D might be TRBD1 or TRBD2, each matching 6 bases. Germline V gives CDR1 ENHRY, CDR2 SYGVKD. The CDR3 has 13 amino acids. Trimming removed 10 bases at V and 0 bases at J, with 13 bases between. CDR3 nucleotide sequence: TGTGCCACAGAGGGGGGATACTCCTACGAGCAGTACTTC. This gives the protein CATEGGYSYEQYF.

This clonotype occurred a few times. This chain joins TRBV7-9 and TRBJ2-5, with a possible D match to TRBD1 (5 bases). Trimming left V 2 bases short and J 3 bases short, with 10 bases between. There are 14 residues in the CDR3. The germline V gene encodes CDR1 SEHNR and CDR2 FQNEAQ (reference sequence). CDR3 region: CASSLSLREETQYF. The DNA for the CDR3 is TGTGCCAGCAGCTTATCGCTCAGGGAAGAGACCCAGTACTTC.

This clonotype was counted ten times or more. CDR3 protein: CASSYLTLASSYEQYF. For the CDR3, the DNA is TGTGCCAGCAGCTACCTGACGTTAGCGAGCTCCTACGAGCAGTACTTC. J is TRBJ2-7 and V is TRBV12-3 or TRBV12-4; perhaps TRBD2 as D (5 bases). The length of the CDR3 is 16 residues. Trimming removed 6 bases from V and 0 bases from J, with 18 bases in between.

At least ten counts were recorded for this clonotype. Here the CDR3 reads CASSKEFRGNYNEQFF. In DNA, the CDR3 is TGTGCCAGCAGCAAAGAGTTCAGGGGGAACTACAATGAGCAGTTCTTC. The genes are TRBV21-1 and TRBJ2-1; the D segment call TRBD1 is taken from the table without a DNA check. TRBV21-1 is noted as a pseudogene. This CDR3 contains 16 residues.